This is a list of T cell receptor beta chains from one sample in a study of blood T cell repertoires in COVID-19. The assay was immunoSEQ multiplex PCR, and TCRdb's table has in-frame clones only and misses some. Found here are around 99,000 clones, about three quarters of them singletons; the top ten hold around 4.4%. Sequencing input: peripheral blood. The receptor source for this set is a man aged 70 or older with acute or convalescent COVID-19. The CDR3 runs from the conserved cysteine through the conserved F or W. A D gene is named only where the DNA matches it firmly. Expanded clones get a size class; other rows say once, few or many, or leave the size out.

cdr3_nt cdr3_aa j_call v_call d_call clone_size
TGTGCCAGCAGCGACCCGGGCGGGGGGATTGAGACCCAGTACTTC CASSDPGGGIETQYF TRBJ2-5 TRBV5-8 TRBD2 -
TGTGCCAGCGGGCGGGACAGGGGAAACTATGGCTACACCTTC CASGRDRGNYGYTF TRBJ1-2 TRBV27 TRBD1 once
TGTGCCACCAGCGAAACTAGCGGGGGGTACAATGAGCAGTTCTTC CATSETSGGYNEQFF TRBJ2-1 TRBV15 TRBD2 -
TGCGCCAGCAGCTCGGTGCGGGGGCCCACTGAAGCTTTCTTT CASSSVRGPTEAFF TRBJ1-1 TRBV5-1 - -
TGTGCCAGCAGCCCTTTCGCAGGGTTCTCTGGGGCCAACGTCCTGACTTTC CASSPFAGFSGANVLTF TRBJ2-6 TRBV7-2 - once
TGTGCCAGCTCACCCACTAGCGGGGAAGGAGATACGCAGTATTTT CASSPTSGEGDTQYF TRBJ2-3 TRBV18 TRBD2 -
TGTGCCAGTAGTAGAGGCCAGGGGGCGGACACCGGGGAGCTGTTTTTT CASSRGQGADTGELFF TRBJ2-2 TRBV19 TRBD1 -
TGCGCCAGCAGACTGGAAGGGGTTAACACCATATATTTT CASRLEGVNTIYF TRBJ1-3 TRBV5-1 - -
TGTGCCAGCAGCCAACTGACAGGGGCTAACTATGGCTACACCTTC CASSQLTGANYGYTF TRBJ1-2 TRBV14 TRBD1 once
TGTGCCAGCAGCTTGGAACAGGGAGAGTCACCCCTCCACTTT CASSLEQGESPLHF TRBJ1-6 TRBV5-6 - -
TGTGCCAGCAGTGATCCCGGGACAGGGGGCCCATTCTACACCTTC CASSDPGTGGPFYTF TRBJ1-2 TRBV25-1 TRBD1 -
TGTGCCAGCAGTTCGACAGGGGGTAACAATAATTCACCCCTCCACTTT CASSSTGGNNNSPLHF TRBJ1-6 TRBV6-2/TRBV6-3 TRBD1 -